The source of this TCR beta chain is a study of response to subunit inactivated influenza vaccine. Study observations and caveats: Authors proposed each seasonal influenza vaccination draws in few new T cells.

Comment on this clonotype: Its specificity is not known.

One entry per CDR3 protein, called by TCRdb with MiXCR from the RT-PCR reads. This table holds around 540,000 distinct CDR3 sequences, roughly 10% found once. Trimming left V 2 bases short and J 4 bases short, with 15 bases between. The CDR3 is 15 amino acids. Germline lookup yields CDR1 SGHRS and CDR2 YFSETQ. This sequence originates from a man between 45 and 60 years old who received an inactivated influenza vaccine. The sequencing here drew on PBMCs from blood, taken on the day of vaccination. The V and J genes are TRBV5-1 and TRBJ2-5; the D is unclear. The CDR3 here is CASSFALDTSETQYF. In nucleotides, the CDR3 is TGCGCCAGCAGCTTCGCATTGGATACATCAGAGACCCAGTACTTC. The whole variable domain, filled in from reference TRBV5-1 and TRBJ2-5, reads KAGVTQTPRYLIKTRGQQVTLSCSPISGHRSVSWYQQTPGQGLQFLFEYFSETQRNKGNFPGRFSGRQFSNSRSEMNVSTLELGDSALYLCASSFALDTSETQYFGPGTRLLVL.